This TCR beta chain was recorded in a study of cytomegalovirus exposure and HLA in healthy donors. The V and J ends lost 6 bases and 3 bases, in that order; junction bases with no gene match: 6. This CDR3 contains 15 residues. Germline CDR1 and CDR2: SNHLY and FYNNEI. PCR primers comprised 60 Vbeta and 13 Jbeta primers. Assay used: immunoSEQ multiplex PCR; TCRdb lists only in-frame clones, some missing. Of roughly 180,000 clones detected, approximately 78% appear once; the ten largest clones hold roughly 13%. This chain links TRBV2 with TRBJ2-1; 9 bases line up with TRBD1. The sequence came from a woman in her forties or fifties in good health and CMV-seropositive. The sample taken for sequencing was PBMCs. This CDR3 reads CASSGDRALYNEQFF. The DNA for the CDR3 is TGTGCCAGCAGCGGGGACAGGGCCCTCTACAATGAGCAGTTCTTC.